A selection of T cell receptor beta chains follows, all from one sample in a study of blood T cell repertoires in COVID-19. TCRdb's copy holds only in-frame clones and misses some; the assay was immunoSEQ multiplex PCR. This table holds 85,000 to 95,000 clones, around 87% found once. The sequenced material came from peripheral blood. Every receptor here comes from a human donor with acute or convalescent COVID-19. The donor label of this sample is uncertain. CDR3s leave out the opening cysteine and the closing phenylalanine or tryptophan.

CDR3 protein	J gene	V gene	CDR3 length
ASSSGGLLNYGYT	TRBJ1-2	TRBV28	13
ASSSDRGPFYEKLF	TRBJ1-4	TRBV5-6	14
ASSSPEGYEQY	TRBJ2-7	TRBV6-6	11
ASSLEGSGNTIY	TRBJ1-3	TRBV5-6	12
ASPWGVEQY	TRBJ2-7	TRBV6-5	9
ASSRGGGYNEQF	TRBJ2-1	TRBV7-8	12
ASSLVLNEQF	TRBJ2-1	TRBV28	10
ASSVGDYIRSSGGEYEQF	TRBJ2-1	TRBV9	18
ASRDRVNTGELF	TRBJ2-2	TRBV2	12
ASQGAVGTGELF	TRBJ2-2	TRBV19	12
ASSEKGRGALNEQF	TRBJ2-1	TRBV2	14
ASSETGFSSYEQY	TRBJ2-7	TRBV9	13
ASSPPDRERPTYEQY	TRBJ2-7	TRBV13	15
ASRTGGTGELF	TRBJ2-2	TRBV6-5	11
ATSDLLRTGASYEQY	TRBJ2-7	TRBV24-1	15
ATGSGQGLNSPLH	TRBJ1-6	TRBV28	13
ASSKRQGNEKLF	TRBJ1-4	TRBV6-6	12
ASSLQGALGYGYT	TRBJ1-2	TRBV3-1/TRBV3-2	13
SAAENTEAF	TRBJ1-1	TRBV20-1	9
ASRQGEDMNTEAF	TRBJ1-1	TRBV7-9	13
ASSPRGTSGGRNTGELF	TRBJ2-2	TRBV7-6	17
ASSLGDSSGNTIY	TRBJ1-3	TRBV7-7	13
ASSLGSDSEKLF	TRBJ1-4	TRBV7-9	12
ASRQGQSREVSGYT	TRBJ1-2	TRBV5-4	14
ASSPGGKAYSYNEQF	TRBJ2-1	TRBV5-5	15
ASSLGGLSSYEQY	TRBJ2-7	TRBV7-9	13
ASSPADSPTDTQY	TRBJ2-3	TRBV28	13
ASNGQGLGDTQY	TRBJ2-3	TRBV19	12
ASSLEGGGYGYT	TRBJ1-2	TRBV7-9	12
ASSYDRQGYTEAF	TRBJ1-1	TRBV6-2/TRBV6-3	13
ASREGLNTEAF	TRBJ1-1	TRBV5-6	11
ASSLWGDEQF	TRBJ2-1	TRBV7-3	10
ATSEAITGELF	TRBJ2-2	TRBV24-1	11
ASSHGTGGGTEAF	TRBJ1-1	TRBV5-1	13
ASSLGAGYGYT	TRBJ1-2	TRBV27	11
ASSSGTGLVNEQF	TRBJ2-1	TRBV7-7	13
ASSLSPGDTQY	TRBJ2-3	TRBV5-1	11
ASSPPLGQQDTLPQH	TRBJ1-5	TRBV18	15
ASSLRKGEKLF	TRBJ1-4	TRBV7-9	11
ASSIGRQASYEQY	TRBJ2-7	TRBV19	13
ASSFQRGTVSYEQY	TRBJ2-7	TRBV28	14
ASSLSSADTQY	TRBJ2-3	TRBV7-3	11
ASSSSGNEQF	TRBJ2-1	TRBV28	10